The present TCR beta chain was sequenced within a study of T cells in Graves' hyperthyroidism and ophthalmopathy. Diagnosis of hyperthyroidism was new in patients aged 18 to 65, and its duration was under 2 months. Each diagnosis was grounded in clinical symptoms, serum thyroxine and TRAb, thyroid ultrasound, and orbital computed tomography. This clonotype was detected ten times or more. Amplification yielded TCR beta CDR3 regions, with RNA transcripts as the source. When the TCR CDR3 underwent first-round RT-PCR, the HTBI primer set was used. TCRdb re-called the multiplex PCR reads through MiXCR, storing one row per CDR3 protein. The repertoire includes fewer than 550,000 distinct CDR3 sequences, about a sixth of them detected once, and around 7.3% sits in the top ten. What was sequenced was blood. The TCR originated in a woman younger than 30 with Graves' hyperthyroidism.

CDR3 region: CASSPRVEAEAFF. CDR3 bases: TGTGCCAGCTCACCAAGAGTGGAAGCTGAAGCTTTCTTT. The chain combines TRBV18 with TRBJ1-1, with no clear D. Per the germline V gene, CDR1 is KGHSH and CDR2 is LQKENI. This CDR3 has 13 residues. V was clipped by 2 bases and J by 6 bases, with 10 bases between them.